The 25 T cell receptor beta chains reported below all come from one sample, sequenced in a study of long-term antiretroviral therapy in people with HIV. The assay used was immunoSEQ (version v3.0), run at survey level. TCRdb's copy holds only in-frame clones and misses some; the assay was immunoSEQ multiplex PCR. The sample carries roughly 28,000 clones, more than 90% recorded once. Sequences were derived from unsorted PBMCs, sampled roughly 6 years after starting antiretroviral therapy. The source is a man aged 30-40 years with HIV.

V gene TRBV2 combines with J gene TRBJ2-7, with a weak D call TRBD2 (6 bases). CDR1 SNHLY and CDR2 FYNNEI come from the germline V gene. V gave up 7 bases and J gave up 3 bases, with 13 bases separating them. CDR3 length: 13 amino acids. The CDR3 here is CASTRMRGYEQYF. The DNA for the CDR3 is TGTGCCAGCACCAGAATGCGGGGCTACGAGCAGTACTTC.

This chain uses TRBV7-9 with TRBJ2-1, with TRBD2 matching 7 bases. Germline V gene sequence: CDR1 SEHNR, CDR2 FQNEAQ (reference sequence). There are 14 residues in the CDR3. Trimming took 1 base from V and 8 from J; bases not matched to a gene: 5. The CDR3 coding sequence is TGTGCCAGCAGCTTAGACTGGGGGGGTGATGAGCAGTTCTTC. Translating it yields CASSLDWGGDEQFF.

V gene TRBV5-5 combines with J gene TRBJ2-1; 13 bases agree with TRBD2. Germline CDR1 and CDR2: SGHKS and YYEKEE (reference sequence). This CDR3 spans 15 amino acids. V trimming: 4 bases; J trimming: 8 bases; junction bases outside the gene matches: 6. In DNA form, the CDR3 reads TGTGCCAGCAGCCTGGGACTAGCGGGAAGCTATGAGCAGTTCTTC. Protein: CASSLGLAGSYEQFF.

This chain links TRBV15 with TRBJ1-5, with a tentative D call TRBD1 (6 bases). The germline V gene encodes CDR1 LNHNV and CDR2 YYDKDF (reference sequence). Trimming cost V 5 bases and J 6 bases, with 20 bases left between them. There are 16 residues in the CDR3. CDR3: CATSLTRTAGSQPQHF. The CDR3 DNA is TGTGCCACCAGCCTGACGAGGACAGCGGGATCTCAGCCCCAGCATTTT.

This clone has just one count. J is TRBJ1-3 and V is TRBV6-5, with D unresolved. The V gene's germline CDR1 is MNHEY and CDR2 SVGAGI. This CDR3 contains 14 residues. The V end lost 2 bases, the J end lost 4 bases, and 9 bases lay between the germline ends. In DNA form, the CDR3 reads TGTGCCAGCAGTTACGCCGGCATGGGAAACACCATATATTTT. Encoded protein: CASSYAGMGNTIYF.

This clone occurred once. This rearrangement joins TRBV10-3 to TRBJ2-7; 8 bases align to TRBD2. In germline, CDR1 is ENHRY, CDR2 SYGVKD. CDR3 length: 15 residues. The junction had 12 bases not matched to a gene; V was cut back by 11 bases and J by 0 bases. CDR3 bases: TGTGCCGTTCAAGAAGGCGGGGGGAGCTCCTACGAGCAGTACTTC. This sequence encodes CAVQEGGGSSYEQYF.

This clone was seen once. The V call is TRBV5-1, the J call TRBJ2-6; D unclear. This CDR3 spans 14 amino acids. CDR1 is SGHRS and CDR2 is YFSETQ in the germline V gene. Between the trimmed V and J ends, which lost 3 bases and 0 bases, there was a span of 4 bases. The CDR3 DNA reads as TGCGCCAGCAGCTGGGACTCTGGGGCCAACGTCCTGACTTTC. Residues: CASSWDSGANVLTF.

The chain carries TRBV5-6 and TRBJ1-2; no reliable D call. The CDR3 covers 13 residues. Trimming pared 1 base from V and 5 bases from J, leaving 9 bases between. Germline V gene lookup returns CDR1 SGHDT and CDR2 YYEEEE. In DNA form, the CDR3 reads TGTGCCAGCAGCTTGATCGGAGAATATGGCTACACCTTC. It specifies CASSLIGEYGYTF.

The chain joins TRBV27 to TRBJ2-3; D not certain. V dropped 4 bases and J dropped 0 bases, with 14 bases sitting between them. Germline loops: CDR1 MNHEY, CDR2 SMNVEV (reference sequence). The CDR3 runs 16 residues. CDR3 DNA sequence: TGTGCCAGCAGTTCAGAACCGGGTTCTAGCACAGATACGCAGTATTTT. Protein sequence: CASSSEPGSSTDTQYF.

V is TRBV19 and J is TRBJ2-1; TRBD2 aligns across 12 bases. Germline lookup yields CDR1 LNHDA and CDR2 SQIVND (reference sequence). The trim removed 4 bases at V and 4 bases at J, leaving 2 bases unmatched. The CDR3 consists of 15 residues. The CDR3 sequence: CASSTTSGGYNEQFF. The CDR3 DNA sequence: TGTGCCAGTAGTACCACTAGCGGGGGGTACAATGAGCAGTTCTTC.

This sequence joins TRBV12-5 and TRBJ2-7; 9 bases are a match to TRBD1. This CDR3 comprises 16 residues. Germline V gene lookup returns CDR1 LGHNT and CDR2 FRNRAP. With V trimmed by 5 bases and J by 4 bases, 12 bases remained unmatched. Here the CDR3 reads CASGRTRTGVIYEQYF. CDR3 sequence (DNA): TGTGCTAGTGGTAGAACTCGGACAGGGGTAATTTACGAGCAGTACTTC.

The V call is TRBV5-1, the J call TRBJ2-3, with TRBD2 identical over 10 bases. V shed 7 bases, J shed 5 bases, and the junction held 13 bases outside the gene matches. Germline-derived CDR1 and CDR2 are SGHRS and YFSETQ. The CDR3 contains 16 residues. CDR3 bases: TGCGCCAGCGCATCAGGAAAAGCGGGGGGGCAAGATACGCAGTATTTT. It translates to CASASGKAGGQDTQYF. The whole variable domain, filled in from reference TRBV5-1 and TRBJ2-3, reads KAGVTQTPRYLIKTRGQQVTLSCSPISGHRSVSWYQQTPGQGLQFLFEYFSETQRNKGNFPGRFSGRQFSNSRSEMNVSTLELGDSALYLCASASGKAGGQDTQYFGPGTRLTVL.

V usage is TRBV18 and J usage is TRBJ1-2; D might be TRBD1 (6 bases). Trimming shortened V by 2 bases and J by 8 bases, and 12 bases separated the two germline ends. CDR3 length: 13 residues. Germline loops: CDR1 KGHSH, CDR2 LQKENI. CDR3 in amino acids: CASSPTGLWGYTF. The CDR3, as DNA: TGTGCCAGCTCACCAACAGGGCTGTGGGGCTACACCTTC.

This rearrangement joins TRBV9 to TRBJ2-3; 7 bases match TRBD1. The CDR3 spans 15 residues. V lost 0 bases and J lost 4; bases outside the gene matches: 5. Germline assignment: CDR1 SGDLS and CDR2 YYNGEE. The DNA of the CDR3 is TGTGCCAGCAGCGTAGAAGGGGGCCTCCCAGATACGCAGTATTTT. It codes for CASSVEGGLPDTQYF.

For this clone: Other DNA sequences in this sample translate to the same CDR3. The V call is TRBV30, the J call TRBJ2-7, with D perhaps matching TRBD1 (6 bases). Looked up from germline, CDR1 is GTSNPN and CDR2 is SVGIG (reference sequence). CDR3 length: 12 residues. V was cut by 2 bases and J by 7 bases, with 12 bases left in between. For the CDR3, the DNA is TGTGCCTGGAGTCCCACAGGGTATGAGCAGTACTTC. Its protein product is CAWSPTGYEQYF.

A single count supports this clone. This chain connects TRBV5-1 to TRBJ2-7, with D possibly matching TRBD1 (6 bases). The V end was cut by 0 bases, the J end by 3 bases, with 13 bases between. The CDR3 has 15 amino acids. The germline V gene has CDR1 SGHRS and CDR2 YFSETQ. The CDR3 loop is CASSLGQETYYEQYF. Written as DNA, the CDR3 is TGCGCCAGCAGCTTGGGACAGGAAACCTACTACGAGCAGTACTTC.

This sequence joins TRBV29-1 and TRBJ1-5; D not certain. This CDR3 region has 13 residues. Between the trimmed V and J ends, which lost 4 bases and 5 bases, there was a span of 12 bases. Germline loops: CDR1 SQVTM, CDR2 ANQGSEA. The CDR3 loop is CSVGGEVDQPQHF. The CDR3 nucleotides read TGCAGCGTTGGTGGGGAGGTGGATCAGCCCCAGCATTTT.

The CDR3 spells CASSLGSSGTSYNEQFF. CDR3 in DNA: TGTGCCAGCAGCTTAGGTTCATCGGGGACATCCTACAATGAGCAGTTCTTC. The chain joins TRBV7-3 to TRBJ2-1; a weak D match, TRBD1 (6 bases). V was pared by 2 bases and J by 1 base, with 15 bases between. Germline loops: CDR1 SGHTA, CDR2 FQGTGA. The CDR3 covers 17 residues.

The rearrangement links TRBV30 to TRBJ1-1, with D possibly TRBD1 on 5 matching bases. Germline values: CDR1 GTSNPN, CDR2 SVGIG (reference sequence). V gave up 5 bases and J gave up 1 base, with 14 bases separating them. There are 14 residues in the CDR3. The CDR3 loop reads CAWGEGTANTEAFF. The CDR3 DNA is TGTGCCTGGGGGGAGGGGACGGCGAACACTGAAGCTTTCTTT.

This clone was recorded a few times. V is TRBV4-3 and J is TRBJ2-1, with 9 nucleotides matching TRBD2. With 3 bases clipped from V and 2 bases from J, the junction kept 8 bases outside the gene matches. The CDR3 runs to 17 residues. The germline CDR1 and CDR2 sequences are LGHNA and YSLEER. The CDR3, as DNA: TGCGCCAGCAGCCACGATCTAGCGGGACGGACCTACAATGAGCAGTTCTTC. Translated: CASSHDLAGRTYNEQFF.

The gene calls are TRBV5-1 and TRBJ2-1; D call uncertain. CDR1 is SGHRS and CDR2 is YFSETQ in the germline V gene. This CDR3 region has 13 residues. V dropped 0 bases and J dropped 5 bases, with 6 bases sitting between them. The CDR3 nucleotides are TGCGCCAGCAGCTTGGGGGCCGACAATGAGCAGTTCTTC. Encoded protein: CASSLGADNEQFF.

The rearrangement joins TRBV27 to TRBJ1-2; 12 positions agree with TRBD1. CDR3 size: 16 residues. With 6 bases clipped from V and 5 bases from J, the junction kept 10 bases outside the gene matches. Germline values: CDR1 MNHEY, CDR2 SMNVEV (reference sequence). The CDR3 DNA is TGTGCCAGCAGCTATAAGGGACAGGGGGCTTGGTATGGCTACACCTTC. As protein: CASSYKGQGAWYGYTF.

This clone was detected only once. The rearrangement links TRBV10-1 to TRBJ1-1, with 8 bases aligning to TRBD1. The junction had 5 bases not matched to a gene; V was cut back by 5 bases and J by 3 bases. The CDR3 runs 14 residues. Germline-derived CDR1 and CDR2 are WNHNN and SYGVQD (reference sequence). The CDR3 loop reads CASSTRDRHTEAFF. The CDR3 region has the DNA TGCGCCAGCAGTACACGGGACAGGCACACTGAAGCTTTCTTT.

The chain employs TRBV4-1 and TRBJ1-2; D uncertain. V gave up 2 bases and J gave up 7 bases, with 11 bases separating them. Germline V CDR1 and CDR2: MGHRA, YSYEKL. The CDR3 totals 13 residues. The CDR3 protein is CASSQTRTSGYTF. For the CDR3, the DNA is TGCGCCAGCAGCCAAACACGGACGAGTGGCTACACCTTC.

The chain uses TRBV10-1 and TRBJ2-2; either TRBD1 or TRBD2 may supply D (5 bases each). Trimming removed 3 bases at V and 4 bases at J, with 12 bases between. The CDR3 covers 15 residues. The germline V gene has CDR1 WNHNN and CDR2 SYGVQD (reference sequence). The CDR3 sequence: CASSEQVGTTGELFF. The CDR3 DNA reads TGCGCCAGCAGTGAACAGGTTGGGACCACCGGGGAGCTGTTTTTT.